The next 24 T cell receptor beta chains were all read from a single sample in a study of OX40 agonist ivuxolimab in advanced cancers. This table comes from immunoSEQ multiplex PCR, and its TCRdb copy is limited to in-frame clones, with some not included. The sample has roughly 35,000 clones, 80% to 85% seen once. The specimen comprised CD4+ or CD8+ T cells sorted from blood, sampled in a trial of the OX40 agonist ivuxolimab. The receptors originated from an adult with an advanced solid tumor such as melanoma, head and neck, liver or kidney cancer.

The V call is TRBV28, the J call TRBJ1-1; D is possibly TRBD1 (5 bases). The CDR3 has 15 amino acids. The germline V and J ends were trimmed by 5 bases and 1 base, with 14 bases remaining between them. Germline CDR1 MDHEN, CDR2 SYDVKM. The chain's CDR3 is CASSTRLGENTEAFF. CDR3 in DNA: TGTGCCAGCAGTACCCGGTTAGGGGAGAACACTGAAGCTTTCTTT.

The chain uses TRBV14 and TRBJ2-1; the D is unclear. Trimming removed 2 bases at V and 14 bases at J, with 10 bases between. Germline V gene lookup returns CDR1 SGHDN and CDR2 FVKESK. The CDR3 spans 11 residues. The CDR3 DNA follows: TGTGCCAGCAGCCAACTCCTCCGGGAGTTCTTC. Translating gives CASSQLLREFF.

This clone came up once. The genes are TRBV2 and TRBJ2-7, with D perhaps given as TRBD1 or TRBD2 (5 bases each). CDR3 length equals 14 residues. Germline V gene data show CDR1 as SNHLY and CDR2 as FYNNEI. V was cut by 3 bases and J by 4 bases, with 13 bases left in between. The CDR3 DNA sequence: TGTGCCAGCAGTGATGGGGGTTTTGTTTACGAGCAGTACTTC. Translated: CASSDGGFVYEQYF.

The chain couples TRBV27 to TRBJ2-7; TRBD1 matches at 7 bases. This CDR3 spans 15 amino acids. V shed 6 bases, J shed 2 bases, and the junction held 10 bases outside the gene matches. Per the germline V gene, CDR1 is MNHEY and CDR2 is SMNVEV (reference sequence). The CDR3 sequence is CASRGTVNYPYEQYF. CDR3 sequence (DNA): TGTGCCAGCAGGGGGACAGTCAATTACCCCTACGAGCAGTACTTC.

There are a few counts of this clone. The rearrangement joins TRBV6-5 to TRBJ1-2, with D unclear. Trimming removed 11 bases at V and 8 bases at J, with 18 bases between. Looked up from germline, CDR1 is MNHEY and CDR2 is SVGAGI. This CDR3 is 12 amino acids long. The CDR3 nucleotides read TGTGCCCTAGGCGGGAGGCGGCTCGGCTACACCTTC. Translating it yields CALGGRRLGYTF.

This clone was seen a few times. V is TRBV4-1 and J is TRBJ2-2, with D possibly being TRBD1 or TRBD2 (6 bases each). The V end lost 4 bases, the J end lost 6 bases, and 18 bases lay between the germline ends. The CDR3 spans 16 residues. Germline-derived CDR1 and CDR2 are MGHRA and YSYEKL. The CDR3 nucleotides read TGCGCCAGCAGCCTGCCTCAACAGGGAGGATCCGGGGAGCTGTTTTTT. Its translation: CASSLPQQGGSGELFF.

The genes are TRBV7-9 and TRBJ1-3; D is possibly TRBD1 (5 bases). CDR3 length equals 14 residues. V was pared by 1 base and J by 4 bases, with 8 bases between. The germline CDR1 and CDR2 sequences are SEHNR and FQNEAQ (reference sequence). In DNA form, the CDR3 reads TGTGCCAGCAGCTTAGGAGGGGAAGGAAACACCATATATTTT. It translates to CASSLGGEGNTIYF.

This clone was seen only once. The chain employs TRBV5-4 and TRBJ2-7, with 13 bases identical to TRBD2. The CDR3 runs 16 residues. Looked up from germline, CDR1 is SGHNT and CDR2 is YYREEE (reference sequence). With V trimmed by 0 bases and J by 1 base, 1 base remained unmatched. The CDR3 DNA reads TGTGCCAGCAGCTTGGGACTAGCGGGAGGTTCCTACGAGCAGTACTTC. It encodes CASSLGLAGGSYEQYF.

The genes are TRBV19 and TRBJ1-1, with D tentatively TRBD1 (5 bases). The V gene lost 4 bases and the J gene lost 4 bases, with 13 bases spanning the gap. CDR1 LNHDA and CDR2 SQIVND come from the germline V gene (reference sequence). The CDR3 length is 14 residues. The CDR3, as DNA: TGTGCCAGTAGTAGACCAGGGATGAGCACTGAAGCTTTCTTT. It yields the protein CASSRPGMSTEAFF.

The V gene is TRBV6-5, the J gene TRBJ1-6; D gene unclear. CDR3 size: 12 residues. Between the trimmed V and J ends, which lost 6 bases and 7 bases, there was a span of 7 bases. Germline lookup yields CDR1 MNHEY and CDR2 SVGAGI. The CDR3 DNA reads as TGTGCCAGCAGCGAAGGAAATTCACCCCTCCACTTT. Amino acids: CASSEGNSPLHF.

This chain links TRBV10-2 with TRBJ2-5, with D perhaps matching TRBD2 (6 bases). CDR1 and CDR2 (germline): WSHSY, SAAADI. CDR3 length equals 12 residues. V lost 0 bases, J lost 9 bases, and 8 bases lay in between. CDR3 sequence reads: CASSESSGAQYF. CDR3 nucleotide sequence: TGCGCCAGCAGTGAGTCTTCGGGAGCCCAGTACTTC.

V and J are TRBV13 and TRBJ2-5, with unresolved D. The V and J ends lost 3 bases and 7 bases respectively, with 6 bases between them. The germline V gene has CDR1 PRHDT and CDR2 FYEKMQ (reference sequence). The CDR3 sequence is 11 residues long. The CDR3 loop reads CASSFGGTQYF. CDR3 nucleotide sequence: TGTGCCAGCAGCTTCGGCGGGACCCAGTACTTC.

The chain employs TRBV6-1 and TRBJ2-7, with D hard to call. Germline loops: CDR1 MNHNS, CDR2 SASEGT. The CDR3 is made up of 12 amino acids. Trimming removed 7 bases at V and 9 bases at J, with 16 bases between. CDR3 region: CASKGTTVGQYF. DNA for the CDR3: TGTGCCAGCAAGGGCACAACTGTGGGGCAGTACTTC.

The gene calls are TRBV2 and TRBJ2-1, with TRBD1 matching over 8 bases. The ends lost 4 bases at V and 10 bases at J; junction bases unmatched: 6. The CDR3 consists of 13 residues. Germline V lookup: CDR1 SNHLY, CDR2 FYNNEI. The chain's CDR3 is CASSGTGYGEQFF. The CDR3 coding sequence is TGTGCCAGCAGTGGGACAGGGTATGGGGAGCAGTTCTTC.

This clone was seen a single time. The CDR3 DNA follows: TGTGCCAGCAGTGGCCTAGCGGGAGGGCATCTTGAGCAGTTCTTC. Amino acids: CASSGLAGGHLEQFF. The chain carries TRBV6-1 and TRBJ2-1; TRBD2 matches 12 bases. Germline V CDR1 and CDR2: MNHNS, SASEGT. Trimming took 4 bases from V and 9 from J; bases not matched to a gene: 7. The CDR3 loop spans 15 amino acids.

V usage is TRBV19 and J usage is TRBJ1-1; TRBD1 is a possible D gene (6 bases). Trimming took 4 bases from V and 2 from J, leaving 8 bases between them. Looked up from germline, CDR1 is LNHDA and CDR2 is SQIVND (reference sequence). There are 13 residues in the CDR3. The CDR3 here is CASSRGRNTEAFF. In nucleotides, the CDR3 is TGTGCCAGTAGTAGGGGGCGCAACACTGAAGCTTTCTTT.

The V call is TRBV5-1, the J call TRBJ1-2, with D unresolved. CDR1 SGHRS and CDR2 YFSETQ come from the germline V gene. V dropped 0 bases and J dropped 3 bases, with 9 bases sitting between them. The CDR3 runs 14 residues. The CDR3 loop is CASSLEVGYYGYTF. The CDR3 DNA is TGCGCCAGCAGCTTGGAGGTGGGGTACTATGGCTACACCTTC.

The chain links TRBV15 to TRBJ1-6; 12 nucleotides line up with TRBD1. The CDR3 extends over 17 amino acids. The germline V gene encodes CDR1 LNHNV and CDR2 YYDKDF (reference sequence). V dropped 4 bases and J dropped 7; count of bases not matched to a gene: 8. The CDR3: CATSKGTGGTENSPLHF. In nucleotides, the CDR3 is TGTGCCACCAGCAAAGGGACAGGGGGCACGGAGAATTCACCCCTCCACTTT.

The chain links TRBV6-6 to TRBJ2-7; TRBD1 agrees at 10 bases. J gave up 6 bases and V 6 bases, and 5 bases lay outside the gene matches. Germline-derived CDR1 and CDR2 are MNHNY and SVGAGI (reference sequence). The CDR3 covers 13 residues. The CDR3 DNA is TGTGCCAGCAGAATGGGACAGGGGAGCGAGCAGTACTTC. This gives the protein CASRMGQGSEQYF.

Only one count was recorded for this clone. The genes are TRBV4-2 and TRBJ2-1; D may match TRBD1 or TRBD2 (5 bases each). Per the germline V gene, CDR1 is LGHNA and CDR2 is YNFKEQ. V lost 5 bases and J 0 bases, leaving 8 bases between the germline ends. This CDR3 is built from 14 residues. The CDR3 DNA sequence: TGTGCCAGCAGCGGGGCGGGCTCCTACAATGAGCAGTTCTTC. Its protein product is CASSGAGSYNEQFF.

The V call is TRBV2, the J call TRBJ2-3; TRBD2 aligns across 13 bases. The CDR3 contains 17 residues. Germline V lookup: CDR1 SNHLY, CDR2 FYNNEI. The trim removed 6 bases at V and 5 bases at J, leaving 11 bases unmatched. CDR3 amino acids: CASSSSGLAGEGDTQYF. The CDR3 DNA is TGTGCCAGCAGCTCTTCCGGACTAGCGGGGGAGGGAGATACGCAGTATTTT.

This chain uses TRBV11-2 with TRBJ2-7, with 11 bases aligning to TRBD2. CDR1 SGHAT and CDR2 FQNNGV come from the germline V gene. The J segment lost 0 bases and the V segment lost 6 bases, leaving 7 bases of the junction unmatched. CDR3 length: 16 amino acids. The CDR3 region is CASRPLAGGVSYEQYF. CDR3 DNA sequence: TGTGCCAGCAGACCCTTAGCGGGAGGGGTCTCCTACGAGCAGTACTTC. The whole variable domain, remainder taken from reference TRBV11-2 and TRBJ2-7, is EAGVAQSPRYKIIEKRQSVAFWCNPISGHATLYWYQQILGQGPKLLIQFQNNGVVDDSQLPKDRFSAERLKGVDSTLKIQPAKLEDSAVYLCASRPLAGGVSYEQYFGPGTRLTVT.

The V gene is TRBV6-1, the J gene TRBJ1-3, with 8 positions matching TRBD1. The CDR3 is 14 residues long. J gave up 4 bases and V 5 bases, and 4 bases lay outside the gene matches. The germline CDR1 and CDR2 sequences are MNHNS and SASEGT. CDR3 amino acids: CASSLQGDGNTIYF. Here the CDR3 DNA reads TGTGCCAGCAGTTTACAGGGGGACGGAAACACCATATATTTT.

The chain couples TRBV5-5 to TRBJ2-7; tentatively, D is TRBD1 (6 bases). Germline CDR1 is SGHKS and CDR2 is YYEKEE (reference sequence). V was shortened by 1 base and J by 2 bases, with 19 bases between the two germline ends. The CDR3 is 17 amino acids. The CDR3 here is CASSLSVMNRAAYEQYF. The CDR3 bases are TGTGCCAGCAGCTTGTCGGTTATGAACAGGGCCGCCTACGAGCAGTACTTC.